What follows describes a single T cell receptor (beta chain). CDR3 length equals 14 residues. V gave up 0 bases and J gave up 4 bases, with 9 bases separating them. The germline CDR1 and CDR2 sequences are PRHDT and FYEKMQ (reference sequence). This sample was included in a study of T cell changes during pregnancy in multiple sclerosis. The table came from immunoSEQ multiplex PCR; TCRdb's copy has only in-frame clones and leaves some out. The profile covers 40,000 to 60,000 clones, with roughly 94% appearing a single time and approximately 5% taken by the ten largest. The material sequenced was CD8+ T cells from peripheral blood mononuclear cells, taken before pregnancy. J is TRBJ1-1 and V is TRBV13, with TRBD1 as a possible D gene (5 bases). This clonotype originated in a female donor with multiple sclerosis, enrolled in a pregnancy study. The CDR3 reads CASSLGLGGTEAFF. Written as DNA, the CDR3 is TGTGCCAGCAGCTTAGGCCTCGGGGGCACTGAAGCTTTCTTT.